A selection of T cell receptor beta chains follows, all from one sample in a study of cytotoxic CD8 clonotypes in ibrutinib-treated CLL. Here immunoSEQ multiplex PCR was the method, and the copy in TCRdb shows in-frame clones only, minus some. The table has 150,000 to 200,000 clones, around nine tenths seen once; the top ten hold roughly 3%. This specimen was PBMCs, taken at disease progression, from a patient treated with ibrutinib. These receptor sequences come from a human donor with chronic lymphocytic leukemia. The CDR3 runs from the conserved cysteine through the conserved F or W. D genes are given only for firm matches. A row's size may be missing; if present it is once, few, many or a size class.

TRBV28	TRBJ1-4	once	NA	CASSLRDTPEKLFF	TGTGCCAGCAGTTTACGGGACACCCCCGAAAAACTGTTTTTT
TRBV6-6	TRBJ1-5	NA	NA	CASSYSARGQPQHF	TGTGCCAGCAGTTACTCGGCCCGCGGACAGCCCCAGCATTTT
TRBV29-1	TRBJ1-1	few	NA	CSVHGWGLNTEAFF	TGCAGCGTCCACGGCTGGGGACTGAACACTGAAGCTTTCTTT
TRBV28	TRBJ1-1	NA	NA	CASSPNRVSAFF	TGTGCCAGCAGCCCCAACAGGGTTTCGGCTTTCTTT
TRBV7-6	TRBJ2-5	NA	NA	CASSLVTTRETQYF	TGTGCCAGCAGCTTAGTCACGACGAGGGAGACCCAGTACTTC
TRBV5-1	TRBJ2-1	NA	NA	CASSPGVDYNEQFF	TGCGCCAGCAGCCCTGGGGTCGACTACAATGAGCAGTTCTTC
TRBV30	TRBJ2-7	NA	NA	CAWEIGAYEQYF	TGTGCCTGGGAGATTGGTGCCTACGAGCAGTACTTC
TRBV23-1	TRBJ2-7	NA	TRBD1	CASSRQDRGRPHYEQYF	TGCGCCAGCAGTCGACAGGACAGGGGGCGCCCACACTACGAGCAGTACTTC
TRBV6-9	TRBJ1-2	NA	NA	CASPPTFYCYTF	TGTGCCAGCCCGCCGACGTTCTATTGCTACACCTTC
TRBV11-3	TRBJ2-1	NA	NA	CASSFRGADNEQFF	TGTGCCAGCAGCTTTAGAGGGGCCGACAATGAGCAGTTCTTC
TRBV7-3	TRBJ1-1	few	TRBD1	CASSLRGDRGTEAFF	TGTGCCAGCAGCTTACGTGGAGACAGGGGTACTGAAGCTTTCTTT
TRBV18	TRBJ1-5	NA	NA	CASSHERQDRFALGIQPQHF	TGTGCCAGCTCACACGAGAGACAAGACAGGTTTGCTTTGGGTATTCAGCCCCAGCATTTT
TRBV10-3	TRBJ1-4	NA	NA	CAISESTRSGANEKLFF	TGTGCCATCAGTGAGTCTACGAGGAGTGGAGCTAATGAAAAACTGTTTTTT
TRBV25-1	TRBJ2-2	NA	NA	CASTVSGELFF	TGTGCCAGCACGGTGAGCGGGGAGCTGTTTTTT
TRBV4-1	TRBJ2-7	NA	NA	CASSQGPLGSGYEQYF	TGCGCCAGCAGCCAAGGGCCTCTGGGTAGTGGCTACGAGCAGTACTTC
TRBV4-1	TRBJ2-1	NA	TRBD1	CASSQLGGTYNEQFF	TGCGCCAGCAGTCAGCTAGGGGGCACCTACAATGAGCAGTTCTTC
TRBV9	TRBJ2-7	NA	NA	CASSGRDSSYEQYF	TGTGCCAGCAGCGGAAGGGACTCTTCCTACGAGCAGTACTTC
TRBV6-8	TRBJ1-2	NA	TRBD1	CANPDRGRWGGYTF	TGTGCCAACCCAGACAGGGGGCGATGGGGTGGCTACACCTTC
TRBV6-6	TRBJ1-1	few	NA	CASSYSSVNTEAFF	TGTGCCAGCAGTTACTCTTCGGTGAACACTGAAGCTTTCTTT
TRBV9	TRBJ2-1	NA	NA	CASSVVARSGHNEQFF	TGTGCCAGCAGCGTAGTAGCTAGGTCGGGGCACAATGAGCAGTTCTTC
TRBV21-1	TRBJ2-7	NA	NA	CASSKLGSKSYEQYF	TGTGCCAGCAGCAAACTGGGCTCGAAGAGCTACGAGCAGTACTTC
TRBV27	TRBJ2-1	NA	TRBD2	CASSPGGRKVEQFF	TGTGCCAGCTCTCCTGGCGGGAGGAAAGTTGAGCAGTTCTTC